This T cell receptor beta chain was documented in a study of CD8 T cells in Susac syndrome. General study points: As the study acknowledged, the number of individuals who were part of its TCR sequencing and HLA analysis was relatively small.

Sequencing targeted TCR beta in blood CD8+ and CD4+ T cells. Purification of the CD8+ and CD4+ T cells relied on negative isolation, and TEMRA cells underwent FACS enrichment. As regards this clonotype: The target antigen is unknown.

After extraction with the RNeasy kit, roughly 0.5 to 1 ug of the RNA was reverse transcribed using random hexamers. Multiplex immunoSEQ PCR targeted 54 Vbeta and 13 Jbeta TCR beta segments. Each CDR3 protein gets one entry after TCRdb re-called the immunoSEQ multiplex PCR reads with MiXCR. The sample includes 160,000 or so distinct CDR3 sequences, approximately 94% seen only once; the top ten take roughly 0.12%. This CDR3 has 15 amino acids. Germline-derived CDR1 and CDR2 are ENHRY and SYGVKD. J gave up 0 bases and V 6 bases, and 3 bases lay outside the gene matches. Sequencing was performed on CD4+ T cells from PBMCs. The clonotype comes from a human donor with Susac syndrome. The chain employs TRBV10-3 and TRBJ2-2, with TRBD1 matching over 8 bases. The DNA for the CDR3 is TGTGCCATCAGCTTACAGGGGGCGAACACCGGGGAGCTGTTTTTT. This gives the protein CAISLQGANTGELFF.